The 4 T cell receptor beta chains below all came from one sample that was sequenced in a study of T cells of healthy individuals. Each CDR3 protein gets one entry after TCRdb re-called the 5' RACE reads with MiXCR. Among about 53,000 distinct CDR3 sequences listed, roughly 15% were seen once. These receptors all come from a human donor in good health.

This clonotype appeared a single time. The chain recombines TRBV3-1 with TRBJ1-1, with D hard to call. This CDR3 is 14 amino acids long. From germline, CDR1 is LGHDT and CDR2 YNNKEL (reference sequence). The V end lost 0 bases, the J end lost 1 base, and 6 bases lay between the germline ends. This CDR3 is CASSQDGWNTEAFF. Written as DNA, the CDR3 is TGTGCCAGCAGCCAAGATGGGTGGAACACTGAAGCTTTCTTT.

This clonotype was picked up many times. The rearrangement joins TRBV5-5 to TRBJ2-7; a weak D match, TRBD2 (7 bases). The CDR3 runs to 15 residues. Trimming took 0 bases from V and 2 from J, leaving 12 bases between them. The germline V gene encodes CDR1 SGHKS and CDR2 YYEKEE (reference sequence). CDR3: CASSLEGRGPYEQYF. Written as DNA, the CDR3 is TGTGCCAGCAGCTTGGAGGGGCGGGGGCCCTACGAGCAGTACTTC. Combining the CDR3 with reference TRBV5-5 and TRBJ2-7 gives the whole variable domain DAGVTQSPTHLIKTRGQQVTLRCSPISGHKSVSWYQQVLGQGPQFIFQYYEKEERGRGNFPDRFSARQFPNYSSELNVNALLLGDSALYLCASSLEGRGPYEQYFGPGTRLTVT.

The genes are TRBV7-2 and TRBJ2-7; the D gene is possibly TRBD2 (5 bases). The V gene's germline CDR1 is SGHTA and CDR2 FQGNSA. Trimming left V 5 bases short and J 1 base short, with 15 bases between. There are 15 residues in the CDR3. For the CDR3, the DNA is TGTGCCAGCAGCACAACAACGGGGTCTTCCTACGAGCAGTACTTC. Translated: CASSTTTGSSYEQYF.

This chain's CDR3 is CAWSLTSGGEYGELFF. In DNA, the CDR3 is TGTGCCTGGAGTCTGACTAGCGGGGGGGAATACGGGGAGCTGTTTTTT. The chain has TRBV30 and TRBJ2-2, with 14 bases aligning to TRBD2. The V and J ends lost 2 bases and 7 bases, in that order; junction bases with no gene match: 6. CDR1 and CDR2 from the germline V gene are GTSNPN and SVGIG (reference sequence). The CDR3 has 16 amino acids.